The next 28 T cell receptor beta chains were all read from a single sample in a study of sequential checkpoint blockade in melanoma. This table comes from immunoSEQ multiplex PCR, and its TCRdb copy is limited to in-frame clones, with some not included. The sample holds about 28,000 clones; about 89% are singletons and the top ten take 14%. Stated treatment: randomized to nivolumab then ipilimumab (arm A) or the reverse (arm B). The starting material was CD8+ T cells sorted from blood (inferred from file names), obtained from a patient given nivolumab and ipilimumab in sequence. The receptor set was obtained from a human donor with melanoma.

This chain links TRBV5-4 with TRBJ2-3; TRBD1 is a possible D gene (6 bases). With 4 bases removed from V and 1 base from J, the gap between germline ends came to 16 bases. CDR3 length: 16 residues. CDR1 SGHNT and CDR2 YYREEE come from the germline V gene (reference sequence). The CDR3 DNA follows: TGTGCCAGCAGCGTCTCAGGGGCTATGGGCACAGATACGCAGTATTTT. Its protein product is CASSVSGAMGTDTQYF. Variable domain in full (rest from reference TRBV5-4 and TRBJ2-3): ETGVTQSPTHLIKTRGQQVTLRCSSQSGHNTVSWYQQALGQGPQFIFQYYREEENGRGNFPPRFSGLQFPNYSSELNVNALELDDSALYLCASSVSGAMGTDTQYFGPGTRLTVL.

The gene calls are TRBV19 and TRBJ1-1; D unclear. Trimming removed 2 bases at V and 2 bases at J, with 6 bases between. The CDR3 spans 13 residues. Per germline, CDR1 LNHDA and CDR2 SQIVND (reference sequence). The CDR3 protein is CASSINPNTEAFF. The CDR3 bases are TGTGCCAGTAGTATAAATCCAAACACTGAAGCTTTCTTT. Variable domain in full (rest from reference TRBV19 and TRBJ1-1): DGGITQSPKYLFRKEGQNVTLSCEQNLNHDAMYWYRQDPGQGLRLIYYSQIVNDFQKGDIAEGYSVSREKKESFPLTVTSAQKNPTAFYLCASSINPNTEAFFGQGTRLTVV.

The gene calls are TRBV7-6 and TRBJ2-1, with D possibly being TRBD2 (5 bases). V lost 5 bases and J lost 10, with 9 bases in between. Germline loops: CDR1 SGHVS, CDR2 FNYEAQ. The CDR3 is 11 amino acids. CDR3 DNA: TGTGCCAGCAGCGGGCCGGGGGAGCAGTTCTTC. The encoded protein is CASSGPGEQFF.

The chain links TRBV30 to TRBJ1-3; no definite D call. The CDR3 spans 12 residues. The V and J ends lost 2 bases and 0 bases respectively, with 2 bases between them. CDR1 is GTSNPN and CDR2 is SVGIG in the germline V gene (reference sequence). DNA of the CDR3: TGTGCCTGGAGTTACTCTGGAAACACCATATATTTT. Translating it yields CAWSYSGNTIYF. Using reference TRBV30 and TRBJ1-3 for the parts outside the CDR3, the full variable domain is SQTIHQWPATLVQPVGSPLSLECTVEGTSNPNLYWYRQAAGRGLQLLFYSVGIGQISSEVPQNLSASRPQDRQFILSSKKLLLSDSGFYLCAWSYSGNTIYFGEGSWLTVV.

This clone has just a few counts. The chain employs TRBV4-1 and TRBJ2-7; 10 bases match TRBD2. The CDR3 loop spans 18 amino acids. The V segment lost 4 bases and the J segment 4 bases; nucleotides outside the gene matches: 16. CDR1 is MGHRA and CDR2 is YSYEKL in the germline V gene. This chain's CDR3 is CASSLQATSGLTFYEQYF. In nucleotides, the CDR3 is TGCGCCAGCAGCCTACAAGCGACTAGCGGGCTTACCTTTTACGAGCAGTACTTC.

J is TRBJ2-7 and V is TRBV19; 7 nucleotides line up with TRBD2. CDR1 is LNHDA, CDR2 SQIVND, per germline (reference sequence). This CDR3 is built from 14 residues. V dropped 2 bases and J dropped 3; count of bases not matched to a gene: 4. In DNA, the CDR3 is TGTGCCAGTAGTATAAGCGGGAATGGCTACGAGCAGTACTTC. Amino acids: CASSISGNGYEQYF.

A few counts support this clone. The rearrangement joins TRBV6-1 to TRBJ1-4, with 7 bases fitting TRBD1. The germline CDR1 and CDR2 sequences are MNHNS and SASEGT. The CDR3 contains 15 residues. V lost 2 bases and J lost 6; bases outside the gene matches: 6. The CDR3 coding sequence is TGTGCCAGCAGTGAATTGAGGGGGCGCGATGAAAAACTGTTTTTT. Protein product: CASSELRGRDEKLFF.

Worth noting for this clone: At one of its ends the junction is not consistent with the germline gene, which may arise from a read error. CDR3 loop: CASTLSSEQYF. The CDR3 coding sequence is TGTGCCAGCACCTTATCTAGCGAGCAGTACTTC. The chain combines TRBV11-2 with TRBJ2-7; D gene unclear. This CDR3 has 11 residues. Germline lookup yields CDR1 SGHAT and CDR2 FQNNGV.

V is TRBV5-6 and J is TRBJ2-3; 10 positions match TRBD2. The V gene end was trimmed by 3 bases and the J gene end by 12 bases; junction bases not matched to a gene: 7. In germline, CDR1 is SGHDT, CDR2 YYEEEE. This CDR3 has 13 amino acids. In DNA form, the CDR3 reads TGTGCCAGCAGCTATTCTAGCGGGGGCATCCAGTATTTT. Amino acids: CASSYSSGGIQYF. The complete variable domain, with remaining parts taken from reference TRBV5-6 and TRBJ2-3, reads DAGVTQSPTHLIKTRGQQVTLRCSPKSGHDTVSWYQQALGQGPQFIFQYYEEEERQRGNFPDRFSGHQFPNYSSELNVNALLLGDSALYLCASSYSSGGIQYFGPGTRLTVL.

V is TRBV27 and J is TRBJ1-1; a weak D match, TRBD1 (5 bases). CDR3 length equals 14 residues. Germline V CDR1 and CDR2: MNHEY, SMNVEV (reference sequence). Between the trimmed V and J ends, which lost 1 base and 7 bases, there was a span of 13 bases. DNA for the CDR3: TGTGCCAGCAGTTTATTAGGGGCTGGTAGTGAAGCTTTCTTT. It translates to CASSLLGAGSEAFF.

J is TRBJ2-7 and V is TRBV6-6; D perhaps matches TRBD2 (6 bases). From germline, CDR1 is MNHNY and CDR2 SVGAGI (reference sequence). Trimming left V 8 bases short and J 4 bases short, with 12 bases between. The CDR3 extends over 12 amino acids. Here the CDR3 DNA reads TGTGCCAGCGGGACTCTTTCTTACGAGCAGTACTTC. Its protein product is CASGTLSYEQYF.

This sequence joins TRBV14 and TRBJ2-1, with D perhaps matching TRBD2 (5 bases). CDR3 length: 17 amino acids. CDR1 and CDR2 from the germline V gene are SGHDN and FVKESK. V lost 0 bases to trimming and J lost 0 bases, with 12 bases between them. Here the CDR3 DNA reads TGTGCCAGCAGCCAAGAAGGCTATACTAGCTCCTACAATGAGCAGTTCTTC. The encoded protein is CASSQEGYTSSYNEQFF.

The chain combines TRBV7-9 with TRBJ2-1, with 15 nucleotides matching TRBD2. With V trimmed by 5 bases and J by 6 bases, 8 bases remained unmatched. Germline lookup yields CDR1 SEHNR and CDR2 FQNEAQ (reference sequence). CDR3 length: 17 residues. CDR3 DNA sequence: TGTGCCAGCAGCCGGACTAGCGGGGGGGCCAGGGGCAATGAGCAGTTCTTC. Translated, it gives CASSRTSGGARGNEQFF. Supplemented by reference TRBV7-9 and TRBJ2-1, the full variable domain reads DTGVSQNPRHKITKRGQNVTFRCDPISEHNRLYWYRQTLGQGPEFLTYFQNEAQLEKSRLLSDRFSAERPKGSFSTLEIQRTEQGDSAMYLCASSRTSGGARGNEQFFGPGTRLTVL.

The rearrangement joins TRBV2 to TRBJ2-2, with TRBD2 matching over 9 bases. The CDR3 has 16 amino acids. In germline, CDR1 is SNHLY, CDR2 FYNNEI. V was clipped by 9 bases and J by 5 bases; unmatched bases: 13. CDR3 residues: CARGVAGGPRTGELFF. The CDR3 DNA is TGTGCCAGAGGGGTGGCGGGGGGGCCTCGGACCGGGGAGCTGTTTTTT.

The rearrangement uses TRBV6-1 and TRBJ1-5; TRBD1 might be the D (5 bases). The CDR3 runs 17 residues. Trimming cost V 3 bases and J 0 bases, with 15 bases left between them. Germline CDR1 MNHNS, CDR2 SASEGT. CDR3 amino acids: CASSELWGGSSNQPQHF. The CDR3 DNA sequence: TGTGCCAGCAGTGAGTTGTGGGGGGGGTCTAGCAATCAGCCCCAGCATTTT.

V usage is TRBV6-5 and J usage is TRBJ2-1, with D perhaps matching TRBD1 (5 bases). V lost 7 bases and J lost 4, with 14 bases in between. Germline CDR1 is MNHEY and CDR2 is SVGAGI. CDR3 length: 14 amino acids. The CDR3 region has the DNA TGTGCCAGCACAGTTAGTAGGGGTTACAATGAGCAGTTCTTC. As protein: CASTVSRGYNEQFF.

Sample share makes this clone medium-sized. The chain joins TRBV6-1 to TRBJ1-1; TRBD1 is a possible D gene (5 bases). Trimming took 5 bases from V and 0 from J, leaving 13 bases between them. CDR3 length: 15 residues. Germline V gene sequence: CDR1 MNHNS, CDR2 SASEGT. As DNA, the CDR3 is TGTGCCAGCAGTTTATCCAGGGTTATGAACACTGAAGCTTTCTTT. Its protein is CASSLSRVMNTEAFF.

In regard to this clone: The germline gene is not matched at one end of the junction; a read error may be the cause. The sample has other DNA sequences that encode this CDR3 too. V is TRBV13 and J is TRBJ1-3, with D unresolved. The CDR3 covers 15 residues. The V gene's germline CDR1 is PRHDT and CDR2 FYEKMQ (reference sequence). The CDR3: CASSSVPVSGNTIYF. The CDR3 DNA sequence: TGCGCCAGCAGCTCCGTTCCAGTCTCTGGAAACACCATATATTTT.

This chain uses TRBV4-1 with TRBJ1-6; TRBD1 agrees at 8 bases. Losses at the gene ends were 1 base for V and 7 bases for J; bases not matched to a gene: 9. The CDR3 covers 17 residues. Germline CDR1 MGHRA, CDR2 YSYEKL. The CDR3 reads CASSQVATGGMNSPLHF. The CDR3 DNA is TGCGCCAGCAGCCAAGTTGCTACAGGGGGAATGAATTCACCCCTCCACTTT.

The chain uses TRBV28 and TRBJ1-5; D is unclear. The germline gives CDR1 MDHEN, CDR2 SYDVKM. The ends were cut back, 2 bases at V and 1 base at J, with 9 bases in the middle. The CDR3 totals 15 residues. The CDR3 nucleotides read TGTGCCAGCAGTTTAGCGGGGAACAGCAATCAGCCCCAGCATTTT. Its translation is CASSLAGNSNQPQHF. The full variable domain, with the rest looked up from reference TRBV28 and TRBJ1-5, is DVKVTQSSRYLVKRTGEKVFLECVQDMDHENMFWYRQDPGLGLRLIYFSYDVKMKEKGDIPEGYSVSREKKERFSLILESASTNQTSMYLCASSLAGNSNQPQHFGDGTRLSIL.

This clone was observed a few times. The gene calls are TRBV6-1 and TRBJ2-1, with a weak D call TRBD1 (5 bases). V was trimmed by 5 bases and J by 7 bases, leaving 15 bases between them. Germline CDR1 reads MNHNS; CDR2 reads SASEGT. The CDR3 length is 14 residues. The CDR3 DNA reads TGTGCCAGCAGTTCCTACCAGGGCGTTAATGAGCAGTTCTTC. Protein sequence: CASSSYQGVNEQFF.

With respect to this clone: Sequence at one end of the junction differs from germline and may be a read error. This sample also contains other DNA sequences that code for the same CDR3. The chain uses TRBV6-6 and TRBJ1-6, with 12 bases aligning to TRBD1. The CDR3 has 16 amino acids. CDR1 and CDR2 (germline): MNHNY, SVGAGI (reference sequence). In nucleotides, the CDR3 is TGCGCCAGCAGTTACTCAGTCGGGACAGGGGGCGACCCAGGCCCCTTT. This sequence encodes CASSYSVGTGGDPGPF.

The V and J genes are TRBV27 and TRBJ1-5; D is ambiguous. The CDR3 consists of 14 residues. Germline V lookup: CDR1 MNHEY, CDR2 SMNVEV (reference sequence). Trimming pared 2 bases from V and 10 bases from J, leaving 15 bases between. CDR3 DNA sequence: TGTGCCAGCAGTTTACGAAGTGTCCAACAACCCCAGCATTTT. Translating it yields CASSLRSVQQPQHF.

This chain links TRBV7-9 with TRBJ2-5, with 7 bases that match TRBD2. The J call may be wrong; the DNA end is better matched by TRBJ2-7. The germline V gene encodes CDR1 SEHNR and CDR2 FQNEAQ (reference sequence). The length of the CDR3 is 16 residues. The CDR3 sequence is CASSSFRGGSMNEQYF. The CDR3 DNA follows: TGTGCCAGCAGCTCGTTTCGGGGCGGGAGTATGAACGAGCAGTACTTC.

The DNA for the CDR3 is TGCGCCAGCAGCCAAGGGTTTCGGGACAAACAAGAGACCCAGTACTTC. Its translation is CASSQGFRDKQETQYF. The chain is built from TRBV4-3 and TRBJ2-5; D is possibly TRBD1 (6 bases). CDR1 and CDR2 (germline): LGHNA, YSLEER. V lost 1 base, J lost 2 bases, and 14 bases lay in between. The CDR3 is made up of 16 amino acids.

CDR3 bases: TGTGCCAGCAGCTTGGAGAGTGCCGCTGAAGCTTTCTTT. This sequence encodes CASSLESAAEAFF. The rearrangement links TRBV5-4 to TRBJ1-1; no clear D gene. The V gene's germline CDR1 is SGHNT and CDR2 YYREEE (reference sequence). The CDR3 length is 13 residues. Trimming took 0 bases from V and 6 from J, leaving 9 bases between them. Variable domain in full (rest from reference TRBV5-4 and TRBJ1-1): ETGVTQSPTHLIKTRGQQVTLRCSSQSGHNTVSWYQQALGQGPQFIFQYYREEENGRGNFPPRFSGLQFPNYSSELNVNALELDDSALYLCASSLESAAEAFFGQGTRLTVV.

V usage is TRBV7-6 and J usage is TRBJ1-4; TRBD1 agrees at 8 bases. The germline V gene encodes CDR1 SGHVS and CDR2 FNYEAQ. The CDR3 runs 15 residues. V dropped 5 bases and J dropped 5; count of bases not matched to a gene: 7. The CDR3 DNA follows: TGTGCCAGCAGCGACAGACAGGGGCAAAATGAAAAACTGTTTTTT. Residues: CASSDRQGQNEKLFF.

This clone was counted a single time. The chain links TRBV7-9 to TRBJ2-7; 10 bases line up with TRBD1. The J segment lost 2 bases and the V segment lost 5 bases, leaving 6 bases of the junction unmatched. Germline values: CDR1 SEHNR, CDR2 FQNEAQ (reference sequence). CDR3 length equals 15 residues. The CDR3 DNA reads TGTGCCAGCAGCACCGGTGACAGGGGGCCCTACGAGCAGTACTTC. This codes for CASSTGDRGPYEQYF.